The rows below give T cell receptor beta chains drawn from one sample of a study of blood T cell repertoires in COVID-19. Assay used: immunoSEQ multiplex PCR; TCRdb lists only in-frame clones, some missing. Of 100,000 to 150,000 clones in the sample, less than 85% were seen once. The material sequenced was peripheral blood. Source of these receptors: a woman of 80 years or more with acute or convalescent COVID-19. The CDR3 runs from the conserved cysteine through the conserved F or W. A D gene is named only where the DNA matches it firmly. For some rows the clone size is stated as once, few or many, or as a class when expanded; others skip it.

cdr3_nt: TGCGCCAGCAGCCAAGCGGGACAGACGTATGGCTACACCTTC
cdr3_aa: CASSQAGQTYGYTF
clone_size: .
j_call: TRBJ1-2
v_call: TRBV4-1
d_call: TRBD1

cdr3_nt: TGTGCCAGCAGCCCTAGGGGGCCTCGCCCTAATGAAAAACTGTTTTTT
cdr3_aa: CASSPRGPRPNEKLFF
clone_size: .
j_call: TRBJ1-4
v_call: TRBV7-9
d_call: TRBD1

cdr3_nt: TGTGCCAGCAGTCCCCGGGAGGGGGGATACGAGCAGTACTTC
cdr3_aa: CASSPREGGYEQYF
clone_size: once
j_call: TRBJ2-7
v_call: TRBV27
d_call: TRBD2

cdr3_nt: TGCGCCAGCAAAGGCGCAGGGATGACAGATACGCAGTATTTT
cdr3_aa: CASKGAGMTDTQYF
clone_size: .
j_call: TRBJ2-3
v_call: TRBV5-1
d_call: .

cdr3_nt: TGTGCCATCAGGGATGGACTAGCGGGGACAAATGAGCAGTTCTTC
cdr3_aa: CAIRDGLAGTNEQFF
clone_size: once
j_call: TRBJ2-1
v_call: TRBV10-3
d_call: TRBD2

cdr3_nt: TGCGCCAGCAGTGAGATCTGGCGGGACGAGCAGTACTTC
cdr3_aa: CASSEIWRDEQYF
clone_size: once
j_call: TRBJ2-7
v_call: TRBV10-2
d_call: .

cdr3_nt: TGCAGCGTTGCGGCAGGGCCCTACGAGCAGTACTTC
cdr3_aa: CSVAAGPYEQYF
clone_size: .
j_call: TRBJ2-7
v_call: TRBV29-1
d_call: .

cdr3_nt: TGTGCCAGCAGTCCGACAGGGGAGGCAAGTCAGCCCCAGCATTTT
cdr3_aa: CASSPTGEASQPQHF
clone_size: .
j_call: TRBJ1-5
v_call: TRBV21-1
d_call: .

cdr3_nt: TGTGCCAGCAGTGAAGGGGGCGGGATCTCCTACGAGCAGTACTTC
cdr3_aa: CASSEGGGISYEQYF
clone_size: .
j_call: TRBJ2-7
v_call: TRBV6-1
d_call: .

cdr3_nt: TGTGCCAGCAGTGATCCGGGACAGGGCAGTTCTGGAAACACCATATATTTT
cdr3_aa: CASSDPGQGSSGNTIYF
clone_size: .
j_call: TRBJ1-3
v_call: TRBV6-1
d_call: TRBD1

cdr3_nt: TGTGCCAGCAGCCGGGGACAGGGCTCTGGAAACACCATATATTTT
cdr3_aa: CASSRGQGSGNTIYF
clone_size: .
j_call: TRBJ1-3
v_call: TRBV9
d_call: TRBD1

cdr3_nt: TGTGCCAGCAGCCCGGGGACAGGGCAGCAGCCCCAGCATTTT
cdr3_aa: CASSPGTGQQPQHF
clone_size: .
j_call: TRBJ1-5
v_call: TRBV7-9
d_call: TRBD1

cdr3_nt: TGTGCCAGTAGTACGCCTAACAGGGTTTCGGAATATGGCTACACCTTC
cdr3_aa: CASSTPNRVSEYGYTF
clone_size: .
j_call: TRBJ1-2
v_call: TRBV19
d_call: .

cdr3_nt: TGTGCCAGCAGTTCACTCCTCACAGGGGGCGTGGGGACTGAAGCTTTCTTT
cdr3_aa: CASSSLLTGGVGTEAFF
clone_size: .
j_call: TRBJ1-1
v_call: TRBV27
d_call: TRBD1

cdr3_nt: TGTGCCAGCAGCCCTAGCTTGAATCAGCCCCAGCATTTT
cdr3_aa: CASSPSLNQPQHF
clone_size: .
j_call: TRBJ1-5
v_call: TRBV9
d_call: .

cdr3_nt: TGTGCCAGCAGTTTATGGCAGCCCCGGGTAGGAAACACCATATATTTT
cdr3_aa: CASSLWQPRVGNTIYF
clone_size: .
j_call: TRBJ1-3
v_call: TRBV28
d_call: .

cdr3_nt: TGTGCCAGCAGCGGTAGCGGGAGCCCCCAAGAGACCCAGTACTTC
cdr3_aa: CASSGSGSPQETQYF
clone_size: .
j_call: TRBJ2-5
v_call: TRBV9
d_call: TRBD2

cdr3_nt: TGTGCCAGTAGTACCGAGTCGAATTACGAGCAGTACTTC
cdr3_aa: CASSTESNYEQYF
clone_size: .
j_call: TRBJ2-7
v_call: TRBV19
d_call: .

cdr3_nt: TGTGCCCTTTCCCTAGGGAGTCCCTATAATTCACCCCTCCACTTT
cdr3_aa: CALSLGSPYNSPLHF
clone_size: .
j_call: TRBJ1-6
v_call: TRBV30
d_call: .

cdr3_nt: TGTGCCAGCAGCCGGGACAGCCCGAACATTCAGTACTTC
cdr3_aa: CASSRDSPNIQYF
clone_size: .
j_call: TRBJ2-4
v_call: TRBV3-1/TRBV3-2
d_call: TRBD1

cdr3_nt: TGTGCCAGCTGGGACAGGGGTATCGGCGGGGAGCTGTTTTTT
cdr3_aa: CASWDRGIGGELFF
clone_size: once
j_call: TRBJ2-2
v_call: TRBV3-1/TRBV3-2
d_call: TRBD1

cdr3_nt: TGTGCCAGCAGCTCTAGACGACAGGGCCTGGATTACAGGGAGCTGTTTTTT
cdr3_aa: CASSSRRQGLDYRELFF
clone_size: .
j_call: TRBJ2-2
v_call: TRBV7-8
d_call: TRBD1

cdr3_nt: TGTGCCACCAGTGACGGGACTAGCGTTAACAATGAGCAGTTCTTC
cdr3_aa: CATSDGTSVNNEQFF
clone_size: .
j_call: TRBJ2-1
v_call: TRBV24-1
d_call: TRBD2

cdr3_nt: TGTGCCAAAAGTGGGACAGGGTACTATGGCTACACCTTC
cdr3_aa: CAKSGTGYYGYTF
clone_size: .
j_call: TRBJ1-2
v_call: TRBV6-9
d_call: TRBD1

cdr3_nt: TGCGCCAGCAGCCAAGATGTCGGGAGTGGTCAGCCCCAGCATTTT
cdr3_aa: CASSQDVGSGQPQHF
clone_size: .
j_call: TRBJ1-5
v_call: TRBV4-3
d_call: .

cdr3_nt: TGCGCCAGCAGCCAAGATCGGGGGGCGCGAGGCTACACCTTC
cdr3_aa: CASSQDRGARGYTF
clone_size: .
j_call: TRBJ1-2
v_call: TRBV4-3
d_call: .

cdr3_nt: TGCAGTGCTAGTAGTGGACAGGGTGGAGAGACCCAGTACTTC
cdr3_aa: CSASSGQGGETQYF
clone_size: .
j_call: TRBJ2-5
v_call: TRBV20-1
d_call: TRBD1

cdr3_nt: TGTGCCAGCAGCCTAAGGTCTCAGATACAGGCTTTCTTT
cdr3_aa: CASSLRSQIQAFF
clone_size: .
j_call: TRBJ1-1
v_call: TRBV12-3/TRBV12-4
d_call: .

cdr3_nt: TGCGCCAGCAGTGCATTCTACGAGCAGTACTTC
cdr3_aa: CASSAFYEQYF
clone_size: .
j_call: TRBJ2-7
v_call: TRBV10-2
d_call: .

cdr3_nt: TGTGCCAGCACCATGAGCTTCTACGAGCAGTACTTC
cdr3_aa: CASTMSFYEQYF
clone_size: .
j_call: TRBJ2-7
v_call: TRBV2
d_call: .

cdr3_nt: TGTGCCAGCTCACCCACGTTAGAGAACACTGAAGCTTTCTTT
cdr3_aa: CASSPTLENTEAFF
clone_size: few
j_call: TRBJ1-1
v_call: TRBV18
d_call: .

cdr3_nt: TGTGCCAGCAACCGGGGACTAGCGGGAGTTACGCATGAGCAGTTCTTC
cdr3_aa: CASNRGLAGVTHEQFF
clone_size: .
j_call: TRBJ2-1
v_call: TRBV7-2
d_call: TRBD2

cdr3_nt: TGCAGCGGGACTAATAGCGGGAGTCTTACAGATACGCAGTATTTT
cdr3_aa: CSGTNSGSLTDTQYF
clone_size: .
j_call: TRBJ2-3
v_call: TRBV29-1
d_call: TRBD2

cdr3_nt: TGTGCCAGCTCACCAAGGACAGGGGGGTCGAACTATGGCTACACCTTC
cdr3_aa: CASSPRTGGSNYGYTF
clone_size: .
j_call: TRBJ1-2
v_call: TRBV18
d_call: TRBD1

cdr3_nt: TGCGCCAGCAGCTTGGGTGGAGGGGAAGAGACCCAGTACTTC
cdr3_aa: CASSLGGGEETQYF
clone_size: .
j_call: TRBJ2-5
v_call: TRBV5-1
d_call: .

cdr3_nt: TGTGCCAGCAGCCCGACTAGCGGGGCGACGATCCGTTACAATGAGCAGTTCTTC
cdr3_aa: CASSPTSGATIRYNEQFF
clone_size: few
j_call: TRBJ2-1
v_call: TRBV7-8
d_call: TRBD2